This TCR beta chain was sequenced in a study of Ad26.COV2.S vaccination and SARS-CoV-2 variants. Study at large: In the COV1001 trial, the donor was in the Ad26.COV2.S arm. Doses of Ad26.COV2.S were injected into muscle once or twice, 56 days apart. Study-wide findings and caveats: Researchers reported similar non-spike TCR breadth in vaccine and placebo recipients. Vaccine recipients had higher spike-specific TCR breadth than placebo recipients.

Regarding treatment: around 19 received Ad26.COV2.S at low or high dose, single or two shots; 5 received placebo; per-sample allocation not given. Specimens were obtained on day 63 following the first vaccine or placebo injection. Details on this clone: Its antigen is unidentified.

Sequencing was performed with immunoSEQ multiplex PCR; in TCRdb, only in-frame clones are kept and a portion is missing. In the table there are some 520,000 clones, roughly 87% of which are singletons. The V and J ends lost 6 bases and 0 bases respectively, with 5 bases between them. This CDR3 is 12 amino acids long. Germline CDR1 is SGHVS and CDR2 is FNYEAQ. This chain connects TRBV7-6 to TRBJ1-1; D is unresolved. The TCR sequence derives from a person aged 18-65 years who received the Ad26.COV2.S COVID-19 vaccine or a placebo. The sample here was peripheral blood, taken in a trial of Ad26.COV2.S vaccine versus placebo. The CDR3 protein is CASSGMNTEAFF. The CDR3 DNA is TGTGCCAGCAGTGGGATGAACACTGAAGCTTTCTTT.